The next 15 T cell receptor beta chains were all read from a single sample in a study of shared clonotypes between healthy human individuals. The data were produced by immunoSEQ multiplex PCR, yet TCRdb's version contains in-frame clones alone and is incomplete. In the table there are some 470,000 clones, 70% to 80% of which are singletons. The sample taken for sequencing was PBMCs. The receptors stem from a woman between 40 and 55 years old in good health. Some clones in this sample may be carry-over from other donors' samples.

This clone is a singleton in its sample. The J gene is TRBJ1-1, the V gene TRBV28, with 7 positions matching TRBD1. V was clipped by 1 base and J by 2 bases; unmatched bases: 7. The CDR3 is made up of 16 amino acids. Germline V gene data show CDR1 as MDHEN and CDR2 as SYDVKM. CDR3: CASSLSFGTVNTEAFF. The CDR3 bases are TGTGCCAGCAGTTTATCCTTTGGGACAGTTAACACTGAAGCTTTCTTT.

The chain carries TRBV28 and TRBJ2-5; 9 nucleotides align to TRBD1. J gave up 2 bases and V 6 bases, and 7 bases lay outside the gene matches. CDR1 and CDR2 from the germline V gene are MDHEN and SYDVKM. The CDR3 contains 15 residues. The CDR3: CASSHGTGPQETQYF. The CDR3 coding sequence is TGTGCCAGCAGCCACGGGACAGGGCCACAAGAGACCCAGTACTTC.

This clone has only a few counts. The rearrangement joins TRBV5-1 to TRBJ2-7; 7 positions match TRBD1. Germline CDR1 is SGHRS and CDR2 is YFSETQ. V was pared by 1 base and J by 7 bases, with 11 bases of the junction left unmatched. This CDR3 comprises 15 residues. CDR3 nucleotides: TGCGCCAGCAGCTTGAGACAGGGATCGTCAGGTGAGCAGTACTTC. Protein sequence: CASSLRQGSSGEQYF.

The rearrangement uses TRBV7-9 and TRBJ2-7; 7 positions agree with TRBD1. Germline V CDR1 and CDR2: SEHNR, FQNEAQ (reference sequence). The CDR3 runs 16 residues. The junction had 13 bases not matched to a gene; V was cut back by 5 bases and J by 3 bases. CDR3 loop: CASSPRQGARFYEQYF. DNA for the CDR3: TGTGCCAGCAGCCCACGACAGGGAGCCAGGTTCTACGAGCAGTACTTC.

The chain employs TRBV5-4 and TRBJ1-2; D remains unclear. V was clipped by 3 bases and J by 7 bases, with 22 bases between them. CDR1 is SGHNT and CDR2 is YYREEE in the germline V gene (reference sequence). This CDR3 is built from 16 residues. The CDR3 DNA reads as TGTGCCAGCAGCTCGCAGGACGCAGGTTCTGGGCTTGGCTACACCTTC. This sequence encodes CASSSQDAGSGLGYTF.

With regard to this clone: A far larger clone differs by one base, so this is likely a read error. This chain joins TRBV7-9 and TRBJ1-2; D ambiguous. V shed 4 bases and J shed 0 bases, with 9 bases lying between them. Germline V gene lookup returns CDR1 SEHNR and CDR2 FQNEAQ (reference sequence). The CDR3 has 14 residues. DNA for the CDR3: TGTGCCAGCAGCTCAGCAGCCTCTAACTATGGCTACACCTTC. It codes for CASSSAASNYGYTF.

The J gene is TRBJ2-3, the V gene TRBV7-9; D possibly corresponds to TRBD2 (5 bases). V gave up 11 bases and J gave up 3 bases, with 9 bases separating them. CDR1 and CDR2 (germline): SEHNR, FQNEAQ (reference sequence). This CDR3 spans 11 amino acids. The chain's CDR3 is CAFGETDTQYF. The CDR3 nucleotides are TGTGCCTTCGGGGAAACAGATACGCAGTATTTT.

This rearrangement joins TRBV5-1 to TRBJ2-3; a possible D gene is TRBD2 (5 bases). The CDR3 length is 18 residues. Trimming left V 0 bases short and J 9 bases short, with 26 bases between. Germline V gene lookup returns CDR1 SGHRS and CDR2 YFSETQ. The CDR3, as DNA: TGCGCCAGCAGCTTGGTGCGGGCAAACTCAAACCCAATAAGGACGCAGTATTTT. Its protein is CASSLVRANSNPIRTQYF.

This clone was seen only once. The chain carries TRBV7-6 and TRBJ1-5; D perhaps matches TRBD1 (5 bases). CDR1 and CDR2 from the germline V gene are SGHVS and FNYEAQ. V was clipped by 5 bases and J by 0 bases, with 8 bases between them. The CDR3 is 14 amino acids. The CDR3 sequence: CASSLDSSNQPQHF. In nucleotides, the CDR3 is TGTGCCAGCAGCCTAGACAGTAGCAATCAGCCCCAGCATTTT. Together with reference TRBV7-6 and TRBJ1-5, the CDR3 gives the full variable domain: GAGVSQSPRYKVTKRGQDVALRCDPISGHVSLYWYRQALGQGPEFLTYFNYEAQQDKSGLPNDRFSAERPEGSISTLTIQRTEQRDSAMYRCASSLDSSNQPQHFGDGTRLSIL.

The V and J genes are TRBV5-1 and TRBJ1-2; 7 bases agree with TRBD1. CDR1 and CDR2 from the germline V gene are SGHRS and YFSETQ. J was trimmed by 7 bases and V by 4 bases; bases with no gene match: 13. The CDR3 is made up of 15 amino acids. CDR3 DNA: TGCGCCAGCAGCCCCAGACAGGGCACGACGGGTGGCTACACCTTC. It codes for CASSPRQGTTGGYTF.

In this sample, this clone turned up many times. The V gene is TRBV2, the J gene TRBJ2-7, with TRBD2 as a possible D gene (6 bases). With 6 bases removed from V and 0 bases from J, the gap between germline ends came to 12 bases. The CDR3 consists of 14 residues. In germline, CDR1 is SNHLY, CDR2 FYNNEI. The CDR3 DNA reads as TGTGCCAGCAGGGGGGACTTAAACTCCTACGAGCAGTACTTC. Amino acid sequence: CASRGDLNSYEQYF.

V usage is TRBV25-1 and J usage is TRBJ2-1; D is ambiguous. Germline lookup yields CDR1 MGHDK and CDR2 SYGVNS. This CDR3 has 15 residues. V gave up 4 bases and J gave up 1 base, with 11 bases separating them. In DNA, the CDR3 is TGTGCCAGCAGTGCCGCCTCAGGATCCTACAATGAGCAGTTCTTC. It translates to CASSAASGSYNEQFF.

Notes on this clone: A read error may explain this, as a much larger clone is one base away. The CDR3 carries no conserved terminal phenylalanine or tryptophan, so it likely arises from a read error. V usage is TRBV30 and J usage is TRBJ1-1, with D possibly TRBD1 on 5 matching bases. The CDR3 totals 14 residues. Germline V lookup: CDR1 GTSNPN, CDR2 SVGIG (reference sequence). With 2 bases removed from V and 4 bases from J, the gap between germline ends came to 14 bases. The CDR3, as DNA: TGTGCCTGGAGTCAGGACGGGGGGTCCACTGAAGCTTTCCTT. Its protein product is CAWSQDGGSTEAFL.

With regard to this clone: Other DNA sequences in the sample encode the same CDR3. The V and J genes are TRBV6-1 and TRBJ2-3; 9 nucleotides match TRBD1. Germline values: CDR1 MNHNS, CDR2 SASEGT. The CDR3 length is 16 residues. With 2 bases clipped from V and 5 bases from J, the junction kept 8 bases outside the gene matches. In DNA, the CDR3 is TGTGCCAGCAGTGAAAGGGAGACAGGGGGTAAAGATACGCAGTATTTT. Translating it yields CASSERETGGKDTQYF.

Remarks on this clone: This may arise from a read error, as a much more abundant clone is one base away. The chain's CDR3 is CAWRDWRARGAQYF. CDR3 sequence (DNA): TGTGCCTGGAGGGATTGGAGGGCTCGAGGGGCCCAGTACTTC. The rearrangement links TRBV30 to TRBJ2-5, with a weak D call TRBD2 (6 bases). Germline values: CDR1 GTSNPN, CDR2 SVGIG (reference sequence). V gave up 3 bases and J gave up 9 bases, with 20 bases separating them. CDR3 length: 14 amino acids. The full variable domain, with the rest looked up from reference TRBV30 and TRBJ2-5, is SQTIHQWPATLVQPVGSPLSLECTVEGTSNPNLYWYRQAAGRGLQLLFYSVGIGQISSEVPQNLSASRPQDRQFILSSKKLLLSDSGFYLCAWRDWRARGAQYFGPGTRLLVL.